A selection of T cell receptor beta chains follows, all from one sample in a study of cytomegalovirus exposure and HLA in healthy donors. Profiling relied on immunoSEQ multiplex PCR, and the TCRdb table lists in-frame clones only, not all of them. Of under 200,000 clones listed, around 80% are singletons. Sample: PBMCs. Every receptor here comes from a man aged 18 to 29 in good health and CMV-seronegative. Each CDR3 is given without its conserved first and last residue. A D gene is named only where the DNA matches it firmly.

cdr3_aa d_call j_call v_call
ASSATGVEQY TRBD1 TRBJ2-7 TRBV7-2
SVGGQNYGYT TRBD1 TRBJ1-2 TRBV29-1
ASRGTSGPTGELF TRBD2 TRBJ2-2 TRBV10-1
ASSLGQGKTQY NA TRBJ2-5 TRBV5-8
ASSEAVGQGDEKLF NA TRBJ1-4 TRBV6-1
ASSPEAHSGNTIY NA TRBJ1-3 TRBV9
ASSSPAYSGGNQPQH NA TRBJ1-5 TRBV5-8
ASTPWGTGGPEQY TRBD1 TRBJ2-7 TRBV19
ASSFPGLAAGNEQF TRBD2 TRBJ2-1 TRBV11-1
ASSAQPGTNEKLF NA TRBJ1-4 TRBV9
ASSKGGAGTISAHEQF NA TRBJ2-1 TRBV11-3
ASSLLRDRVNEQF TRBD1 TRBJ2-1 TRBV27
ASSLGRLAGGPFDTQY TRBD2 TRBJ2-3 TRBV7-9
ASSKTSGAVYNEQF TRBD2 TRBJ2-1 TRBV6-4
ASSLGHREETQY NA TRBJ2-5 TRBV18
ASSKLGSVYEQY NA NA TRBV6-5
ASSPGGDEQY TRBD2 TRBJ2-7 TRBV9
ASSFTGAGTDTQY TRBD1 TRBJ2-3 TRBV5-1
ASSQKGVSETQY NA TRBJ2-5 TRBV4-1
ASSRLQGGTSGNTIY TRBD1 TRBJ1-3 TRBV4-1
ATSRGPGVLDIQY NA TRBJ2-4 TRBV15
ASSLYSRNIQY NA TRBJ2-4 TRBV5-4
ASSEGTGSYGYT TRBD1 TRBJ1-2 TRBV6-1
ASRDRQTYEQY TRBD1 TRBJ2-7 TRBV25-1
ASSSGTGGRKLF TRBD1 TRBJ1-4 TRBV27
ASSEPSGTDSGNTIY NA TRBJ1-3 TRBV9
ASSLSSGGAYEQY TRBD2 TRBJ2-7 TRBV11-2
ASRLASGNTIY NA TRBJ1-3 TRBV6-1
ASSTGQGLGQPQH TRBD1 TRBJ1-5 TRBV19
SAKDNYEQY NA TRBJ2-7 TRBV20-1